Presented here are 26 T cell receptor beta chains from one specimen sequenced in a study of shared clonotypes between healthy human individuals. Only in-frame clones appear in the TCRdb table, and some are missing; sequencing was by immunoSEQ multiplex PCR. The sample includes around 510,000 clones, approximately 95% of them seen just once. Sequencing was carried out using naive CD4+ T cells sorted from blood. Subset defined: CD45RA+ positively selected. Receptors originate from a woman in her twenties or thirties in good health.

The chain couples TRBV25-1 to TRBJ1-1; the D is unclear. The CDR3 has 17 amino acids. Per germline, CDR1 MGHDK and CDR2 SYGVNS. Between the trimmed V and J ends, which lost 2 bases and 1 base, there was a span of 17 bases. The CDR3 DNA reads as TGTGCCAGCAGTGAAAAATATAGGGTAATGCAGAACACTGAAGCTTTCTTT. It yields the protein CASSEKYRVMQNTEAFF.

The CDR3 coding sequence is TGTGCCAGCAGTTTATTACGCGACGAGCAGTACTTC. Amino acids: CASSLLRDEQYF. The chain has TRBV28 and TRBJ2-7; D gene uncertain. The CDR3 has 12 amino acids. The V end was cut by 1 base, the J end by 5 bases, with 6 bases between. Germline V gene lookup returns CDR1 MDHEN and CDR2 SYDVKM.

The chain links TRBV28 to TRBJ2-5; maybe TRBD2 (6 bases). The CDR3 loop spans 13 amino acids. Germline V CDR1 and CDR2: MDHEN, SYDVKM. The V end was cut by 2 bases, the J end by 4 bases, with 8 bases between. The CDR3 DNA reads as TGTGCCAGCAGTTTAGCGGGGACAGAGACCCAGTACTTC. Amino acid sequence: CASSLAGTETQYF. Complete variable domain (other parts from reference TRBV28 and TRBJ2-5): DVKVTQSSRYLVKRTGEKVFLECVQDMDHENMFWYRQDPGLGLRLIYFSYDVKMKEKGDIPEGYSVSREKKERFSLILESASTNQTSMYLCASSLAGTETQYFGPGTRLLVL.

This chain links TRBV28 with TRBJ2-6; a possible D gene is TRBD2 (6 bases). The CDR3 runs 19 residues. Germline V gene lookup returns CDR1 MDHEN and CDR2 SYDVKM. The V and J ends lost 1 base and 1 base respectively, with 17 bases between them. The CDR3 reads CASSLSGLATSSGANVLTF. In nucleotides, the CDR3 is TGTGCCAGCAGTTTATCAGGGTTAGCGACTAGTTCTGGGGCCAACGTCCTGACTTTC.

The chain links TRBV5-1 to TRBJ2-7; D is undetermined. V was trimmed by 4 bases and J by 4 bases, leaving 12 bases between them. CDR3 length equals 13 residues. Germline-derived CDR1 and CDR2 are SGHRS and YFSETQ. CDR3 in DNA: TGCGCCAGCAGCCCGGTTGTGGGGTACGAGCAGTACTTC. Residues: CASSPVVGYEQYF.

This clone was counted once. The genes are TRBV5-4 and TRBJ1-4, with 9 bases aligning to TRBD1. Trimming removed 3 bases from V and 8 bases from J; junction bases left unmatched: 5. Germline assignment: CDR1 SGHNT and CDR2 YYREEE (reference sequence). The CDR3 has 14 amino acids. The CDR3 bases are TGTGCCAGCAGCTGGACAGGGGATAGCGAAAAACTGTTTTTT. It translates to CASSWTGDSEKLFF.

This clone was seen just once. The V and J genes are TRBV6-5 and TRBJ2-7, with D perhaps given as TRBD1 or TRBD2 (6 bases each). The CDR3 has 14 amino acids. Germline lookup yields CDR1 MNHEY and CDR2 SVGAGI. Trimming removed 5 bases from V and 2 bases from J, with 13 bases in between. In DNA form, the CDR3 reads TGTGCCAGCAGTGTCGGGGGCGTCACCTACGAGCAGTACTTC. It codes for CASSVGGVTYEQYF.

The chain joins TRBV6-9 to TRBJ2-7; 7 positions match TRBD1. Trimming removed 8 bases from V and 2 bases from J; junction bases left unmatched: 9. Germline V lookup: CDR1 MNHGY, CDR2 SVAAGI. The CDR3 consists of 14 residues. DNA of the CDR3: TGTGCCAGCTATATGAGACAGGGACCCTACGAGCAGTACTTC. As protein: CASYMRQGPYEQYF.

The rearrangement joins TRBV6-6 to TRBJ2-1; 7 positions agree with TRBD2. CDR3 length: 13 residues. V was pared by 2 bases and J by 14 bases, with 9 bases of the junction left unmatched. Germline V CDR1 and CDR2: MNHNY, SVGAGI (reference sequence). In DNA, the CDR3 is TGTGCCAGCAGTTACGCGCGGGAGAAATTCGAGTTCTTC. Its translation is CASSYAREKFEFF.

This clone was observed a single time. This rearrangement joins TRBV2 to TRBJ1-1, with a possible D match to TRBD1 (5 bases). The germline CDR1 and CDR2 sequences are SNHLY and FYNNEI. The CDR3 is made up of 15 amino acids. With 5 bases removed from V and 1 base from J, the gap between germline ends came to 14 bases. CDR3 nucleotides: TGTGCCAGCAGTATGGCGGGGACGGGGAACACTGAAGCTTTCTTT. Translating gives CASSMAGTGNTEAFF.

The chain couples TRBV6-6 to TRBJ2-1; 10 bases map to TRBD1. The J segment lost 8 bases and the V segment lost 3 bases, leaving 4 bases of the junction unmatched. Germline assignment: CDR1 MNHNY and CDR2 SVGAGI (reference sequence). The CDR3 loop spans 14 amino acids. In nucleotides, the CDR3 is TGTGCCAGCAGTTATGACAGGGGGCGCCATGAGCAGTTCTTC. This translates into CASSYDRGRHEQFF.

The genes are TRBV5-1 and TRBJ2-1; tentatively, D is TRBD1 (5 bases). Germline CDR1 is SGHRS and CDR2 is YFSETQ. This CDR3 has 13 residues. V was shortened by 5 bases and J by 6 bases, with 12 bases between the two germline ends. Here the CDR3 reads CASRRPQGNEQFF. For the CDR3, the DNA is TGCGCCAGCAGACGCCCCCAGGGCAATGAGCAGTTCTTC.

The chain carries TRBV5-1 and TRBJ1-1, with D unclear. Trimming cost V 0 bases and J 0 bases, with 9 bases left between them. The length of the CDR3 is 15 residues. Germline loops: CDR1 SGHRS, CDR2 YFSETQ. The CDR3 DNA is TGCGCCAGCAGCTTGGTGGCAGGTATGAACACTGAAGCTTTCTTT. Amino acid sequence: CASSLVAGMNTEAFF.

The chain is built from TRBV2 and TRBJ2-5, with TRBD2 matching 7 bases. Per germline, CDR1 SNHLY and CDR2 FYNNEI. The CDR3 is 14 amino acids. J lost 1 base, V lost 6 bases, and 5 bases had no gene match. The CDR3 DNA follows: TGTGCCAGCAGCCTACTAGCGAGCCAAGAGACCCAGTACTTC. Translation gives CASSLLASQETQYF.

V gene TRBV29-1 combines with J gene TRBJ2-6; 8 bases are shared with TRBD2. Germline lookup yields CDR1 SQVTM and CDR2 ANQGSEA. With 2 bases clipped from V and 7 bases from J, the junction kept 7 bases outside the gene matches. The CDR3 is made up of 15 amino acids. The CDR3 spells CSVERTGGEANVLTF. In DNA form, the CDR3 reads TGCAGCGTTGAACGCACGGGGGGGGAAGCCAACGTCCTGACTTTC.

V and J are TRBV30 and TRBJ1-6, with 8 bases lining up with TRBD1. The V segment lost 2 bases and the J segment 10 bases; nucleotides outside the gene matches: 7. Germline assignment: CDR1 GTSNPN and CDR2 SVGIG (reference sequence). This CDR3 region has 14 residues. CDR3 in DNA: TGTGCCTGGAGTTGGAGGACAGGGACCTCACCCCTCCACTTT. Its translation is CAWSWRTGTSPLHF. The entire variable domain, with the rest obtained from reference TRBV30 and TRBJ1-6, is as follows: SQTIHQWPATLVQPVGSPLSLECTVEGTSNPNLYWYRQAAGRGLQLLFYSVGIGQISSEVPQNLSASRPQDRQFILSSKKLLLSDSGFYLCAWSWRTGTSPLHFGNGTRLTVT.

V usage is TRBV30 and J usage is TRBJ1-4; perhaps TRBD1 as D (5 bases). The CDR3 length is 13 residues. Per germline, CDR1 GTSNPN and CDR2 SVGIG (reference sequence). V was trimmed by 3 bases and J by 5 bases, leaving 10 bases between them. CDR3 region: CAWRRGPNEKLFF. In DNA, the CDR3 is TGTGCCTGGAGGAGGGGCCCGAATGAAAAACTGTTTTTT.

This rearrangement joins TRBV5-1 to TRBJ2-7; D possibly corresponds to TRBD1 (5 bases). This CDR3 region has 14 residues. V was clipped by 4 bases and J by 3 bases, with 14 bases between them. CDR1 and CDR2 from the germline V gene are SGHRS and YFSETQ. CDR3 sequence: CASSRQSSFYEQYF. The CDR3 region has the DNA TGCGCCAGCAGCAGACAGTCTTCTTTCTACGAGCAGTACTTC.

The chain links TRBV5-1 to TRBJ2-1, with TRBD2 identical over 10 bases. With V trimmed by 0 bases and J by 7 bases, 13 bases remained unmatched. This CDR3 spans 18 amino acids. Germline CDR1 SGHRS, CDR2 YFSETQ. Here the CDR3 reads CASSLGPSTAGGSNEQFF. The CDR3 DNA is TGCGCCAGCAGCTTGGGTCCAAGCACAGCGGGAGGGAGTAATGAGCAGTTCTTC.

The V call is TRBV5-1, the J call TRBJ2-2, with TRBD2 matching 11 bases. Germline CDR1 and CDR2: SGHRS and YFSETQ. CDR3 size: 16 residues. V dropped 4 bases and J dropped 5; count of bases not matched to a gene: 7. CDR3 region: CASSVLAGVLTGELFF. In DNA form, the CDR3 reads TGCGCCAGCAGCGTACTAGCGGGAGTTCTTACCGGGGAGCTGTTTTTT.

The chain employs TRBV5-6 and TRBJ2-5, with D possibly matching TRBD2 (6 bases). The germline V and J ends were trimmed by 5 bases and 8 bases, with 22 bases remaining between them. Germline-derived CDR1 and CDR2 are SGHDT and YYEEEE. CDR3 length equals 15 residues. The CDR3 region has the DNA TGTGCCAGCAGATCGACGCCGGGACTTCGAGGTACCCAGTACTTC. Amino acid sequence: CASRSTPGLRGTQYF.

This clone showed up just once. This chain links TRBV2 with TRBJ2-3; the D gene is possibly TRBD1 (6 bases). The CDR3 is 12 amino acids. V lost 6 bases to trimming and J lost 5 bases, with 9 bases between them. Germline V gives CDR1 SNHLY, CDR2 FYNNEI. CDR3 bases: TGTGCCAGCAGGATAGGGGGAGATACGCAGTATTTT. Encoded protein: CASRIGGDTQYF.

The rearrangement uses TRBV6-1 and TRBJ2-7, with 7 nucleotides matching TRBD1. The ends lost 7 bases at V and 3 bases at J; junction bases unmatched: 3. The germline V gene has CDR1 MNHNS and CDR2 SASEGT. This CDR3 contains 12 residues. The CDR3 is CASKGTDYEQYF. As DNA, the CDR3 is TGTGCCAGCAAAGGGACAGACTACGAGCAGTACTTC.

The chain uses TRBV14 and TRBJ2-1; 7 bases are a match to TRBD1. Trimming at V came to 1 base and at J to 4 bases, leaving 10 bases not matched to a gene. The CDR3 is 17 amino acids. Germline V CDR1 and CDR2: SGHDN, FVKESK. CDR3 sequence reads: CASSQGPWAGGYNEQFF. The DNA of the CDR3 is TGTGCCAGCAGCCAAGGGCCCTGGGCAGGGGGATACAATGAGCAGTTCTTC.

The V gene is TRBV10-1, the J gene TRBJ2-5, with TRBD2 matching 13 bases. CDR1 WNHNN and CDR2 SYGVQD come from the germline V gene (reference sequence). This CDR3 has 17 residues. V was clipped by 6 bases and J by 5 bases; unmatched bases: 12. DNA for the CDR3: TGCGCCAGCAGAGTACTAGCGGGAGGGCCCCGGGGTGAGACCCAGTACTTC. Translation: CASRVLAGGPRGETQYF.

The chain is built from TRBV11-2 and TRBJ2-7; TRBD2 matches 8 bases. Trimming took 5 bases from V and 3 from J; bases not matched to a gene: 3. The CDR3 has 13 residues. Germline-derived CDR1 and CDR2 are SGHAT and FQNNGV. The CDR3 region is CASSRSGSYEQYF. The CDR3 nucleotides read TGTGCCAGCAGCCGGAGCGGGAGCTACGAGCAGTACTTC. Drawing the rest from reference TRBV11-2 and TRBJ2-7, the complete variable domain is EAGVAQSPRYKIIEKRQSVAFWCNPISGHATLYWYQQILGQGPKLLIQFQNNGVVDDSQLPKDRFSAERLKGVDSTLKIQPAKLEDSAVYLCASSRSGSYEQYFGPGTRLTVT.